The clone carrying this T cell receptor beta chain has just a few counts. Antigen specificity is unknown. One entry per CDR3 protein results from TCRdb running MiXCR on the PCR reads. Of about half a million distinct CDR3 sequences detected, about 26% appear once; the ten largest clones hold around 0.78%. Trimming at V came to 5 bases and at J to 7 bases, leaving 10 bases not matched to a gene. The CDR3 sequence is 15 residues long. Germline loops: CDR1 LNHDA, CDR2 SQIVND (reference sequence). The data stem from a study of molecular identifiers for immune sequencing clone quantification. Overall study context: Replicates involved a five-way split of RNA from about 19,000 or 110,000 naive CD8 cells, with sequencing of four. Study results and caveats: Highly expanded clone sizes could be underestimated through barcode sharing by identical TCR molecules.

Sorting defined naive CD8 T cells as CD8+CD4-CCR7+CD45RA+. The origin of this receptor is a human donor in good health. Some libraries in this study had Jurkat cell RNA spiked in. The source material was naive CD8+ T cells from blood, with Jurkat cell RNA spiked in. Subset of the sample: FACS-sorted CD8+CD4-CCR7+CD45RA+ naive T cells. V gene TRBV19 combines with J gene TRBJ1-4, with 7 positions matching TRBD1. CDR3 DNA: TGTGCCAGTAGTCTTCGACAGGGATGGGCTGAAAAACTGTTTTTT. It codes for CASSLRQGWAEKLFF.